These 2 T cell receptor beta chains share one sample of origin, sequenced in a study of cytomegalovirus exposure and HLA in healthy donors. PCR employed 60 Vbeta and 13 Jbeta primers. The method was immunoSEQ multiplex PCR; TCRdb's version includes in-frame clones alone and lacks a portion of them. This table holds roughly 150,000 clones, about 81% found once. The sample consisted of PBMCs. Every receptor here comes from a man aged 25 to 40 in good health and CMV-seronegative.

The V call is TRBV28, the J call TRBJ1-2; the match to TRBD1 covers 9 bases. Germline-derived CDR1 and CDR2 are MDHEN and SYDVKM. Germline trimming cut 7 bases from V and 3 bases from J; bases unmatched to any gene: 9. This CDR3 comprises 15 residues. The CDR3, as DNA: TGTGCCAGCACGCAGGGGACAGGGTCTTACTATGGCTACACCTTC. This encodes CASTQGTGSYYGYTF.

V is TRBV6-6 and J is TRBJ1-3; a weak D match, TRBD1 (6 bases). Germline CDR1 reads MNHNY; CDR2 reads SVGAGI (reference sequence). Trimming pared 7 bases from V and 3 bases from J, leaving 10 bases between. The CDR3 has 13 residues. CDR3 residues: CASTMTGGNTIYF. CDR3 in DNA: TGTGCCAGCACCATGACAGGTGGAAACACCATATATTTT.